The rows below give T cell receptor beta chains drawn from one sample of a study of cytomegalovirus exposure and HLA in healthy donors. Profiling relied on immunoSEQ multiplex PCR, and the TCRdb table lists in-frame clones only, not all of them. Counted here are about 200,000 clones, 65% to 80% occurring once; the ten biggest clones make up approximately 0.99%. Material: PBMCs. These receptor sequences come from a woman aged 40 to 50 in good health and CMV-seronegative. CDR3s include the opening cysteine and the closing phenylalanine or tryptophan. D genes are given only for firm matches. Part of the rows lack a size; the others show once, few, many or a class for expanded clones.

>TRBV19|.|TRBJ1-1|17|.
TGTGCCAGTAGTATACCAGCAGGCCAGAAAATTAACACTGAAGCTTTCTTT
CASSIPAGQKINTEAFF
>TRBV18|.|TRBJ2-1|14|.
TGTGCCAGCTCATCAGGGGCAGGGAACAATGAGCAGTTCTTC
CASSSGAGNNEQFF
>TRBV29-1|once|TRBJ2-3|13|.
TGCAGCGCCCCCACAGGGTTGGTAGATACGCAGTATTTT
CSAPTGLVDTQYF
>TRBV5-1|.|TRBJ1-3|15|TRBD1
TGCGCCAGCAGCTTGCAACAGGGGAACGGAAACACCATATATTTT
CASSLQQGNGNTIYF
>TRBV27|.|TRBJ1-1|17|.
TGTGCCAGCAGTAGACGGGACAAGGGGAAGGGGAACACTGAAGCTTTCTTT
CASSRRDKGKGNTEAFF
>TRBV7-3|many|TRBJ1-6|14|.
TGTGCCAGCAGCTTAGTCGGAGGAGGTTCACCCCTCCACTTT
CASSLVGGGSPLHF
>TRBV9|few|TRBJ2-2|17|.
TGTGCCAGCAGCGTAGTCTATAGCGGTACGAACACCGGGGAGCTGTTTTTT
CASSVVYSGTNTGELFF
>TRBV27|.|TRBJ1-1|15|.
TGTGCCAGCAGTCCCCTGGGCAGGCGGAACACTGAAGCTTTCTTT
CASSPLGRRNTEAFF
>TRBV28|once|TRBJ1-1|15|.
TGTGCCAGCAGTTTATCCCGCGGGGGACGCACTGAAGCTTTCTTT
CASSLSRGGRTEAFF
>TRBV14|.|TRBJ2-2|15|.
TGTGCCAGCAGCCAAGGGTTGAGGAGCACCGGGGAGCTGTTTTTT
CASSQGLRSTGELFF
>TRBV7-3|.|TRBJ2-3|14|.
TGTGCCAGCAGCTTAGCAGGGGGCACAGATACGCAGTATTTT
CASSLAGGTDTQYF
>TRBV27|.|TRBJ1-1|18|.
TGTGCCAGCAGTTTATCGGGCCCCACAGGCACAATGAACACTGAAGCTTTCTTT
CASSLSGPTGTMNTEAFF
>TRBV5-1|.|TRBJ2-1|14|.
TGCGCCAGCAGCTTCCAATGGGGCCACAATGAGCAGTTCTTC
CASSFQWGHNEQFF
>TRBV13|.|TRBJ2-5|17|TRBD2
TGTGCCAGCAGCTTAGAATATAGCGGGAGGTCCTCTGAGACCCAGTACTTC
CASSLEYSGRSSETQYF
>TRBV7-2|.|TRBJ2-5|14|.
TGTGCCAGCACCCTGAGCGGACAGCAAGAGACCCAGTACTTC
CASTLSGQQETQYF
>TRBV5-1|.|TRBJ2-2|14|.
TGCGCCAGCAGCTTAGGCCAGGCGTCCGGGGAGCTGTTTTTT
CASSLGQASGELFF
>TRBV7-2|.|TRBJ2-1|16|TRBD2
TGTGCCAGCACCCTTCTAGGACTAGCGGGAGACAATGAGCAGTTCTTC
CASTLLGLAGDNEQFF
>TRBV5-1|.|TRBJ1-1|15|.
TGCGCCAGCAGCTTGGCGCCGGGAAGGGGGACTGAAGCTTTCTTT
CASSLAPGRGTEAFF
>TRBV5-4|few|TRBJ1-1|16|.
TGTGCCAGCAGCTTGTCTGGGGGAGGTTGGGACACTGAAGCTTTCTTT
CASSLSGGGWDTEAFF
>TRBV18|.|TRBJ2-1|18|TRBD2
TGTGCCAGCTCACCGCCGCTAGCGGGAGGGCCAAATAGAGGTGAGCAGTTCTTC
CASSPPLAGGPNRGEQFF
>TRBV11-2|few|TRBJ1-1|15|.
TGTGCCAGCAGCCCCCCCTCAGGGTGGAACACTGAAGCTTTCTTT
CASSPPSGWNTEAFF
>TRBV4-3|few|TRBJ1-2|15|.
TGCGCCAGCAGCCAAGGACACGGCCTGGGCTATGGCTACACCTTC
CASSQGHGLGYGYTF
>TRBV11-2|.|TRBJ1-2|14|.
TGTGCCAGCAGCCCCAGGACAGATATTAGGGGCTACACCTTC
CASSPRTDIRGYTF
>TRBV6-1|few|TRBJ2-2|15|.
TGTGCCAGCAAAGTAGAGGAGACGAACACCGGGGAGCTGTTTTTT
CASKVEETNTGELFF
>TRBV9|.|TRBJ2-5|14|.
TGTGCCAGCAGCGTAGCTACTAGTAAAGAGACCCAGTACTTC
CASSVATSKETQYF
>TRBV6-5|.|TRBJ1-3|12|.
TGTGCCAGCAAGGGGTCAGGAAACGCCATATATTTT
CASKGSGNAIYF
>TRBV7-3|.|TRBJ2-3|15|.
TGTGCCAGCAGCTTTGTGGGCCAAATCACAGATACGCAGTATTTT
CASSFVGQITDTQYF
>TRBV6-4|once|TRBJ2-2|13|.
TGTGCCAGCAGTGAGGACTGGCTCGGGGAGCTGTTTTTT
CASSEDWLGELFF
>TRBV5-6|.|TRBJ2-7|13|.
TGTGCCAGCAGCTTGGAACAGGTAGGAGAGCAGTACTTC
CASSLEQVGEQYF
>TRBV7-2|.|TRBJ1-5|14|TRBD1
TGTGCCAGCGGGGCGGGGACAGATAATCAGCCCCAGCATTTT
CASGAGTDNQPQHF
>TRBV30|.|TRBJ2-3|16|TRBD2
TGTGCCTGGAGTCTCCTAGCGGGAGTTCGGACAGATACGCAGTATTTT
CAWSLLAGVRTDTQYF
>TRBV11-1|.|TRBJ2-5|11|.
TGTGCCAGCAGCTTACGGGAGACCCAGTACTTC
CASSLRETQYF
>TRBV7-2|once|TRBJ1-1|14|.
TGTGCCAGCAGCTTGGGCGGGGGAAGCACTGAAGCTTTCTTT
CASSLGGGSTEAFF
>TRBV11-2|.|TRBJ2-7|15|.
TGTGCCAGCAGCTGGTCGGAGGGGGCCACCTACGAGCAGTACTTC
CASSWSEGATYEQYF
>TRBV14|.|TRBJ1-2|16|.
TGTGCCAGCAGCCCACACCCCGGGGGTAGTAACTATGGCTACACCTTC
CASSPHPGGSNYGYTF
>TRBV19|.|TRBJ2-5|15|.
TGTGCCAGCAAGAATCGAGGCGGGACAGAAGAGACCCAGTACTTC
CASKNRGGTEETQYF
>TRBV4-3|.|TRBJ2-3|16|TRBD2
TGCGCCAGCAGCCAAGAACGGGGGGGAGACCTGGATACGCAGTATTTT
CASSQERGGDLDTQYF
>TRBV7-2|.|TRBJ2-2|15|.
TGTGCCAGCAGCTTACACGGAGGCGCCACCGGGGAGCTGTTTTTT
CASSLHGGATGELFF
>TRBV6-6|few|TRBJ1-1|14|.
TGTGCCAGCAGTTACTACAAGGGAGGCACTGAAGCTTTCTTT
CASSYYKGGTEAFF
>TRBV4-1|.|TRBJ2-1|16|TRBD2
TGCGCCAGCAGCCAACCTACTAGCGGGAGTCGGAATGAGCAGTTCTTC
CASSQPTSGSRNEQFF
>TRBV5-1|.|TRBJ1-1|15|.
TGCGCCAGCAGCTTTTCTGGAGTATTGAACACTGAAGCTTTCTTT
CASSFSGVLNTEAFF
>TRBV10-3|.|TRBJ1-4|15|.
TGTGCCATCATGGATCCTCGGAGCGGCCTTGAAAAACTGTTTTTT
CAIMDPRSGLEKLFF
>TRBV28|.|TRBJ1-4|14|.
TGTGCCAGCAGGCCGGGGGGCGAGAATGAAAAACTGTTTTTT
CASRPGGENEKLFF
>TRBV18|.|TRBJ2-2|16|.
TGTGCCAGCCCTCACCAGGGGACAAACCGAGGCGGGGAGCTGTTTTTT
CASPHQGTNRGGELFF
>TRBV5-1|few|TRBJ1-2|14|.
TGCGCCAGCAGCCCGGGAGGGGGAAACTATGGCTACACCTTC
CASSPGGGNYGYTF
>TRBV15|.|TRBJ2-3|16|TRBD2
TGTGCCACCAGCAGGGGTAGCGGGAGGGCCGCCGATACGCAGTATTTT
CATSRGSGRAADTQYF
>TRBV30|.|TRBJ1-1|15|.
TGTGCATGGAGGGGGGGGCGGACACGCAACACTGAAGCTTTCTTT
CAWRGGRTRNTEAFF
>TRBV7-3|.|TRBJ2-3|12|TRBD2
TGTGCCAGCAGCCCCATCGGGGGGACGCAGTATTTT
CASSPIGGTQYF
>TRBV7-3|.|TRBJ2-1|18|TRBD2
TGTGCCAGCAGCCCTAGCGGGAGTTTCCTCCACTCCTACAATGAGCAGTTCTTC
CASSPSGSFLHSYNEQFF
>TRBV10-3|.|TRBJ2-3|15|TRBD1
TGTGCCATCAGTGACCGTCAGGGGGCAACAGATACGCAGTATTTT
CAISDRQGATDTQYF
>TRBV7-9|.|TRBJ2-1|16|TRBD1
TGTGCCAGCAGCTTAGCGGGACAGGGGGCGTTCAATGAGCAGTTCTTC
CASSLAGQGAFNEQFF
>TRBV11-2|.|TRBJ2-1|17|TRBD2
TGTGCCAGCAGCTCCGGACTAGCGCGAAGCTCCTACAATGAGCAGTTCTTC
CASSSGLARSSYNEQFF
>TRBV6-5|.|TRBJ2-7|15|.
TGTGCCAGCAGTCGGGACGCCGGGAGCTCCTACGAGCAGTACTTC
CASSRDAGSSYEQYF
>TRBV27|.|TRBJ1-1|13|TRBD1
TGTGCCAGCAGTTACCGGGACAGGGCTGAAGCTTTCTTT
CASSYRDRAEAFF
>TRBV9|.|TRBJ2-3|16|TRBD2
TGTGCCAGCAGCGCCGGGACTAGCGGGGGCGGGGATACGCAGTATTTT
CASSAGTSGGGDTQYF